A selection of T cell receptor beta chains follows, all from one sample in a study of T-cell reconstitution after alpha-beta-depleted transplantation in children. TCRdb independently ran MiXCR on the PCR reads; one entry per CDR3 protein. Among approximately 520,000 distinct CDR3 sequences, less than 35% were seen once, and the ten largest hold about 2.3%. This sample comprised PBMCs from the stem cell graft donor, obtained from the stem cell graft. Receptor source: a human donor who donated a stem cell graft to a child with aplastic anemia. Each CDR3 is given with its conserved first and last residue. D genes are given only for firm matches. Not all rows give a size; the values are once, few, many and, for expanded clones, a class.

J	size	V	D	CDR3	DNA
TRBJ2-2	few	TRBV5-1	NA	CASVPAGTALNTGELFF	TGCGCCAGTGTCCCTGCTGGGACCGCTCTTAACACCGGGGAGCTGTTTTTT
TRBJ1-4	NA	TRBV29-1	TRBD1	CSVKTGGATNEKLFF	TGCAGCGTGAAGACAGGGGGAGCAACTAATGAAAAACTGTTTTTT
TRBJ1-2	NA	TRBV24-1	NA	CATLRGDGYTF	TGTGCCACCCTAAGGGGGGATGGCTACACCTTC
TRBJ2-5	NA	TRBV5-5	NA	CASSPTDGDAQYF	TGTGCCAGCAGCCCTACGGATGGAGACGCCCAGTACTTC
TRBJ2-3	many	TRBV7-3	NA	CASSSLGAGTDTQYF	TGTGCCAGCAGCTCTCTAGGGGCGGGCACAGATACGCAGTATTTT
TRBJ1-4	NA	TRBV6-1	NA	CASSPEEDATNEKLFF	TGTGCCAGCAGCCCCGAGGAGGATGCAACTAATGAAAAACTGTTTTTT
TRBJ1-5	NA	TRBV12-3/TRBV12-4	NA	CASTRGEGPQHF	TGTGCCAGCACACGGGGAGAGGGGCCCCAGCATTTT
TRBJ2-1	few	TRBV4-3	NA	CASSQGQGDNEQFF	TGCGCCAGCAGCCAAGGCCAGGGTGATAATGAGCAGTTCTTC
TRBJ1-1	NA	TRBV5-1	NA	CASMTQPGTEAFF	TGCGCCAGCATGACCCAACCGGGCACTGAAGCTTTCTTT
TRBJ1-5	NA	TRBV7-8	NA	CASSPRQGNNQPQHF	TGTGCCAGCAGCCCGCGTCAGGGGAACAATCAGCCCCAGCATTTT
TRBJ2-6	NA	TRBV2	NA	CASSRDNSGANVLTF	TGTGCCAGCAGTAGGGACAACTCTGGGGCCAACGTCCTGACTTTC
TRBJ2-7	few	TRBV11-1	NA	CASSTYNEQYF	TGTGCCAGCAGCACTTACAACGAGCAGTACTTC
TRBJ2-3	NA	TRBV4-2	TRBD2	CASSQDLAGATDTQYF	TGTGCCAGCAGCCAAGATCTAGCGGGAGCTACAGATACGCAGTATTTT
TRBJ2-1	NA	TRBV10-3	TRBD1	CAISELGTGAVNEQFF	TGTGCCATCAGTGAGTTGGGGACAGGGGCCGTCAATGAGCAGTTCTTC
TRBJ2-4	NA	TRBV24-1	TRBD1	CATSDPGQAKNIQYF	TGTGCCACCAGTGATCCGGGACAGGCCAAAAACATTCAGTACTTC
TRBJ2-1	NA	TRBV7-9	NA	CASSRGALEEQFF	TGTGCCAGCAGCCGAGGGGCGCTGGAGGAGCAGTTCTTC
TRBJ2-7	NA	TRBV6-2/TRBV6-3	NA	CASSLTEVYEQYF	TGTGCCAGCAGTCTGACTGAGGTCTACGAGCAGTACTTC
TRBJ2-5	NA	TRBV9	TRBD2	CASSVGTSGLARAETQYF	TGTGCCAGCAGCGTAGGAACTAGCGGCCTTGCGAGGGCCGAGACCCAGTACTTC
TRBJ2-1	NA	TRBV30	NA	CAWSNRRGHFNNEQFF	TGTGCCTGGAGTAACCGCCGGGGGCACTTCAACAATGAGCAGTTCTTC
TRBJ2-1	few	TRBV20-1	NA	CSARDLHLANNEQFF	TGCAGTGCTAGAGATCTCCACCTAGCGAACAATGAGCAGTTCTTC
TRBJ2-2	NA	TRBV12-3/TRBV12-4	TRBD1	CASSLVGAGTGKFGELFF	TGTGCCAGCAGTCTCGTTGGTGCCGGGACAGGGAAATTCGGGGAGCTGTTTTTT
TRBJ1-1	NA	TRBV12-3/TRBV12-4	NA	CASSPLQANTEAFF	TGTGCCAGCAGCCCCCTACAGGCGAACACTGAAGCTTTCTTT
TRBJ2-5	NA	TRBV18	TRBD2	CASSRTASGITETQYF	TGTGCCAGCTCTCGAACGGCTAGCGGGATCACGGAGACCCAGTACTTC
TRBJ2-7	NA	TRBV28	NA	CASSFAIPLEQYF	TGTGCCAGCAGCTTCGCCATCCCCCTCGAGCAGTACTTC
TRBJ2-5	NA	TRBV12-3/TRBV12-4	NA	CASSFTWRARETQYF	TGTGCCAGCAGTTTCACCTGGAGGGCCCGAGAGACCCAGTACTTC
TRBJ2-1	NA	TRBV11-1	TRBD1	CASSAIGAPGTGRTIDEQFF	TGTGCCAGCAGCGCCATCGGGGCTCCCGGGACAGGGAGAACTATCGATGAGCAGTTCTTC
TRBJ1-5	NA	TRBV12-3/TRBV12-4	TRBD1	CASSLTGVRPQHF	TGTGCCAGCAGCCTGACAGGGGTGAGGCCCCAGCATTTT
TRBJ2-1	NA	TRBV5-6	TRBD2	CASSLPSGGSSYNEQFF	TGTGCCAGCAGCTTGCCTAGCGGGGGGAGCTCCTACAATGAGCAGTTCTTC
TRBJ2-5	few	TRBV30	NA	CASYDYGETQYF	TGTGCCTCTTACGATTATGGAGAGACCCAGTACTTC
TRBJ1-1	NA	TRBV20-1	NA	CSARPSPNTEAFF	TGCAGTGCTAGACCCAGTCCCAACACTGAAGCTTTCTTT
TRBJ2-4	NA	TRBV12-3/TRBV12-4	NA	CASSSPGTVNF	TGTGCCAGCAGTTCTCCGGGGACCGTGAACTTC
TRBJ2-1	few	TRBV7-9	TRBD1	CASSPGQEFHNEQFF	TGTGCCAGCAGCCCGGGACAGGAATTCCACAATGAGCAGTTCTTC
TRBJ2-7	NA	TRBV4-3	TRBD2	CASSQDPREGSYEQYF	TGCGCCAGCAGCCAAGATCCCCGGGAGGGCTCCTACGAGCAGTACTTC
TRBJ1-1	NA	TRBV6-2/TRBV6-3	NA	CASSYLSGTPTWNTEAFF	TGTGCCAGCAGTTACTTGTCCGGGACACCGACCTGGAACACTGAAGCTTTCTTT
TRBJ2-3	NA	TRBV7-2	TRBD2	CASSRRLAGGLTDTQYF	TGTGCCAGCAGCCGCCGACTAGCGGGAGGGTTGACAGATACGCAGTATTTT
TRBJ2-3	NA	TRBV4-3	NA	CASSQIVTAYTDTQYF	TGCGCCAGCAGCCAAATCGTAACGGCCTACACAGATACGCAGTATTTT
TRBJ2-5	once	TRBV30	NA	CAWSVGGLGFQETQYF	TGTGCCTGGAGTGTTGGCGGTTTAGGTTTCCAAGAGACCCAGTACTTC
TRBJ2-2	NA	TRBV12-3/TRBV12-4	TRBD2	CASSPARLAGTGELFF	TGTGCCAGCAGTCCCGCTCGACTAGCGGGTACCGGGGAGCTGTTTTTT
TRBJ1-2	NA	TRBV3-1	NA	CASSRQGGDGYTF	TGTGCCAGCAGCCGCCAGGGAGGCGATGGCTACACCTTC
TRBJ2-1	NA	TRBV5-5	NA	CASSFFGRSDNEQFF	TGTGCCAGCAGCTTCTTTGGCAGATCGGACAATGAGCAGTTCTTC
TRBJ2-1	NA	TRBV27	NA	CASSLSSGGVAYNEQFF	TGTGCCAGCAGTTTATCGAGTGGCGGCGTAGCCTACAATGAGCAGTTCTTC